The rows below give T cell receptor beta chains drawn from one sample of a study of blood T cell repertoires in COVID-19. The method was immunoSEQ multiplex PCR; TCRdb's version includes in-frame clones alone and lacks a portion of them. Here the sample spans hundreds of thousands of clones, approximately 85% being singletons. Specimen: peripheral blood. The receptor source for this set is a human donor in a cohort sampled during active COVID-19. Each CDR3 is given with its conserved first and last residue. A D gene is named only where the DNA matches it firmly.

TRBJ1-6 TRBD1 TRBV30 CAWSAGQGVGSPLHF
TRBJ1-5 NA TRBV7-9 CASSLESSQPQHF
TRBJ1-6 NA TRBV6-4 CASSAIPTGTALHF
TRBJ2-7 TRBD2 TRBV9 CASSARGGSYEQYF
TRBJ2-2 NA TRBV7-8 CASSLVGTNTGELFF
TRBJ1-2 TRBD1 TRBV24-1 CATSRDRGGYTF
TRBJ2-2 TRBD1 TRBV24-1 CATSDSTGGIGTGELFF
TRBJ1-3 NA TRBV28 CASSFSDPYRVRSGNTIYF
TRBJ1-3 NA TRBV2 CASMMGRSGNTIYF
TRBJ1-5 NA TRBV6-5 CASRRDTSNQPQHF
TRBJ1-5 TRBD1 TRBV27 CASSPGGRLSNQPQHF
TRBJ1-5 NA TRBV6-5 CASSYLAPNQPQHF
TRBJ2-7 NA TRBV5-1 CASTPSAGLGLGEQYF
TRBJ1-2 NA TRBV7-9 CAVRDSVSGYTF
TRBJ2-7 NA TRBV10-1 CASSELRVPSYEQYF
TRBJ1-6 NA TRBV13 CASSLYGGSDSPLHF
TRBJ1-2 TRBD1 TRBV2 CASSVGTAYGYTF
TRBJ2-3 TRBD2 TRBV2 CASSILGASLAGTDTQYF
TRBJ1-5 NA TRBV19 CASSAGFNQPQHF
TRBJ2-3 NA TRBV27 CASSLGRADTQYF
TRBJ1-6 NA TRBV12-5 CATRQTALKFGGSPLHF
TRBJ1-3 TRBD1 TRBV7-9 CASSLRQGAGNTIYF
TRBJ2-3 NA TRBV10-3 CAIREKRRVGTDTQYF
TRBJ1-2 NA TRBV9 CASSPLSATLYGYTF
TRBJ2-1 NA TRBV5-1 CASSLGAFDEQFF
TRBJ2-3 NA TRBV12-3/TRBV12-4 CASSRGSDTQYF
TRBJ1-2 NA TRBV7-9 CASSFRPPGKKGYGYTF
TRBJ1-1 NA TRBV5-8 CASSLERTEAFF
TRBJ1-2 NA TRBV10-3 CAISPRGEGYGYTF